Listed below are T cell receptor beta chains from one sample, sequenced in a study of shared clonotypes between healthy human individuals. Profiled with immunoSEQ multiplex PCR; TCRdb holds only in-frame clones, not every one. The repertoire holds some 300,000 clones, with more than 60% as singletons. The sequenced sample was memory CD4+ T cells sorted from blood. These receptors originate from a man aged 25 to 40 in good health. CDR3s include the opening cysteine and the closing phenylalanine or tryptophan. Each record gives: clone size, J gene, V gene, D gene, CDR3 DNA, CDR3 protein. A D gene is named only where the DNA matches it firmly. Clone size appears in some rows only: once, few, many, or a class for an expanded clone.

NA,TRBJ1-1,TRBV11-2,NA,TGTGCCAGCAGCTTAGTCCGCTTTGGGATAGAAGCTTTCTTT,CASSLVRFGIEAFF
NA,TRBJ2-3,TRBV18,TRBD2,TGTGCCAGCTCACCTCAGACTAGCGGATATCCTAGCACAGATACGCAGTATTTT,CASSPQTSGYPSTDTQYF
once,TRBJ1-5,TRBV7-2,TRBD1,TGTGCCAGCAGCCCCCGACAGGGGGCGCGGTCCACTCAGCCCCAGCATTTT,CASSPRQGARSTQPQHF
NA,TRBJ2-7,TRBV28,NA,TGTGCCAGCAGCCCCCTGGACCAGACCTACGAGCAGTACTTC,CASSPLDQTYEQYF
NA,TRBJ2-5,TRBV4-3,NA,TGCGCCAGCAGCCAAGGGCAGGGGCGCGGGGAGACCCAGTACTTC,CASSQGQGRGETQYF
NA,TRBJ2-5,TRBV25-1,NA,TGTGCCAGCAGTGACCGGACAGAAGAGACCCAGTACTTC,CASSDRTEETQYF
NA,TRBJ2-7,TRBV5-1,NA,TGCGCCAGCAGCCCCTCGGGATTCTACGAGCAGTACTTC,CASSPSGFYEQYF
few,TRBJ2-3,TRBV5-4,TRBD1,TGTGCCAGCAGGAAGGACAGGAACACAGATACGCAGTATTTT,CASRKDRNTDTQYF
NA,TRBJ2-1,TRBV6-1,TRBD1,TGTGCCGGAGCCCGGGACAGGGGGACCTACAATGAGCAGTTCTTC,CAGARDRGTYNEQFF
NA,TRBJ2-3,TRBV29-1,NA,TGCAGCGTTGGGTGGGCGGGGGATACGCAGTATTTT,CSVGWAGDTQYF
NA,TRBJ2-3,TRBV19,TRBD2,TGTGCCAGTAGTATAGCCAAAGTTAGCGGGGGGAGAGGTGCAGATACGCAGTATTTT,CASSIAKVSGGRGADTQYF
NA,TRBJ2-1,TRBV9,NA,TGTGCCAGCAGCGTAGTAACGAGTAGCGATGAGCAGTTCTTC,CASSVVTSSDEQFF
NA,TRBJ2-3,TRBV19,TRBD2,TGTGCCAGTAGTCTCCTCTTAGGGACTAGCGGCACAGATACGCAGTATTTT,CASSLLLGTSGTDTQYF
few,TRBJ2-5,TRBV10-2,TRBD1,TGCGCCAGCACCGGGACAGCTTTTTTAACCCAGTACTTC,CASTGTAFLTQYF
NA,TRBJ2-5,TRBV7-3,TRBD2,TGTGCCAGCAGCCCCCTGGGACTAGCGGGAGAAGAGACCCAGTACTTC,CASSPLGLAGEETQYF
NA,TRBJ1-1,TRBV15,NA,TGTGCCACCAGCGGGTACTCGGGGGCAGGAACTGAAGCTTTCTTT,CATSGYSGAGTEAFF
NA,TRBJ2-3,TRBV29-1,TRBD1,TGCAGCTTGAGACAGGGGGCGCTTGCAGATACGCAGTATTTT,CSLRQGALADTQYF
NA,TRBJ2-4,TRBV11-2,NA,TGTGCCAGCAGCTCGACAGGTCCCCAAAGGAAAAACATTCAGTACTTC,CASSSTGPQRKNIQYF
NA,TRBJ2-3,TRBV5-4,TRBD1,TGTGCCAGCAGCCCGGCTCTCCCGCCCACAGGGGGCGGTGGCACAGATACGCAGTATTTT,CASSPALPPTGGGGTDTQYF
NA,TRBJ2-5,TRBV5-4,NA,TGTGCCAGCAAGGACGGGTTTTCTCAGGAGACCCAGTACTTC,CASKDGFSQETQYF
few,TRBJ2-5,TRBV5-1,TRBD2,TGCGCCAGCAGCCCGGAAGGACTAGCGGGAAGAGAGACCCAGTACTTC,CASSPEGLAGRETQYF
NA,TRBJ1-5,TRBV2,NA,TGTGCCAGCGAGAATACAGGGTTAAATCAGCCCCAGCATTTT,CASENTGLNQPQHF
once,TRBJ1-4,TRBV20-1,NA,TGCAGTGCCAAGGGGAATGAAAAACTGTTTTTT,CSAKGNEKLFF
NA,TRBJ2-1,TRBV5-4,TRBD2,TGTGCCAGCAGCTCCCCCCCTAGCGGAAGTTACAATGAGCAGTTCTTC,CASSSPPSGSYNEQFF
NA,TRBJ2-2,TRBV5-5,NA,TGTGCCAGCAGCTTGGGACTCACCGGGGAGCTGTTTTTT,CASSLGLTGELFF
NA,TRBJ2-2,TRBV5-1,NA,TGCGCCAGCAGCTATTCTACTCCCGACGAGGGGACCGGGGAGCTGTTTTTT,CASSYSTPDEGTGELFF
NA,TRBJ2-7,TRBV18,NA,TGTGCCAGCTCACCACCTTCCGGGAAAGGGCGCGAGCAGTACTTC,CASSPPSGKGREQYF
NA,TRBJ2-4,TRBV15,NA,TGTGCCACCAGCAGCCTTACGGGGGGACAGTCTATCAAAAACATTCAGTACTTC,CATSSLTGGQSIKNIQYF
NA,TRBJ2-3,TRBV19,NA,TGTGCCAGAATGGGTAGGGGGGGCACAGATACGCAGTATTTT,CARMGRGGTDTQYF
NA,TRBJ2-5,TRBV5-1,TRBD1,TGCGCCAGCAGCTTGGGCGGGTTAGGGGGCACGGGCCAAGAGACCCAGTACTTC,CASSLGGLGGTGQETQYF
NA,TRBJ1-4,TRBV5-1,TRBD1,TGCGCCAGCAGTACCGGGACAGGGGACGGTAGTGAAAAACTGTTTTTT,CASSTGTGDGSEKLFF
NA,TRBJ1-5,TRBV2,NA,TGTGCCAGCAGTAGAGAAAAACAGGGCAATCAGCCCCAGCATTTT,CASSREKQGNQPQHF
once,TRBJ1-6,TRBV6-1,NA,TGTGCCAGCATAGGTAGCTCCTATAATTCACCCCTCCACTTT,CASIGSSYNSPLHF
few,TRBJ2-3,TRBV2,TRBD2,TGTGCCAGCATCTTACTAGCGGGGCGCACAGATACGCAGTATTTT,CASILLAGRTDTQYF
NA,TRBJ2-7,TRBV28,NA,TGTGCCAGCAGTTTGGTGGGTTTTTACGAGCAGTACTTC,CASSLVGFYEQYF
NA,TRBJ1-1,TRBV5-1,TRBD1,TGCGCCAGCAGCTTGGGGGACAGGGATGACGCTTTCTTT,CASSLGDRDDAFF
NA,TRBJ1-2,TRBV6-1,NA,TGTGCCAGCAGTGAGAGTACAGGGAACTATGGCTACACCTTC,CASSESTGNYGYTF
few,TRBJ2-2,TRBV10-1,NA,TGCGCCAGCAGGGCCCTTTCCGGGGAGCTGTTTTTT,CASRALSGELFF